These 11 T cell receptor beta chains were sequenced from one sample in a study of neurological immune-mediated disorders. Each CDR3 protein is one row after TCRdb ran MiXCR on the 5' RACE reads. This sample has roughly 100,000 distinct CDR3 sequences, with 10% to 11% found just once. As for time point: longitudinal time-point 3. Input material: PBMCs. Source of these receptors: a female donor with HTLV-1-associated myelopathy (HAM/TSP).

Ten or more counts support this clonotype. The chain uses TRBV6-5 and TRBJ1-2; D gene uncertain. Trimming removed 6 bases from V and 6 bases from J, with 17 bases in between. CDR1 MNHEY and CDR2 SVGAGI come from the germline V gene. The CDR3 has 14 amino acids. The CDR3 DNA is TGTGCCAGCAGCCCGGACTCCCACGCGGATGGCTACACCTTC. This encodes CASSPDSHADGYTF.

The sample holds many counts of this clonotype. The genes are TRBV12-3 or TRBV12-4 and TRBJ2-1, with TRBD2 as a possible D gene (5 bases). This CDR3 is 13 amino acids long. Trimming removed 4 bases at V and 6 bases at J, with 10 bases between. This CDR3 is CASSSDRGNEQFF. Written as DNA, the CDR3 is TGTGCCAGCAGTTCCGACCGGGGCAATGAGCAGTTCTTC.

This clonotype was counted a few times. The germline gene is not matched at one end of the junction; a read error may be the cause. The rearrangement links TRBV15 to TRBJ2-4; TRBD1 agrees at 7 bases. Germline values: CDR1 LNHNV, CDR2 YYDKDF (reference sequence). The CDR3 is 15 residues long. CDR3 amino acids: CATSRERDSKNIQYF. DNA of the CDR3: TGTGCTACCAGCAGAGAGAGGGACAGCAAAAACATTCAGTACTTC.

This clonotype has ten or more counts. This chain's CDR3 is CASSGTGAPYEQYF. The CDR3, as DNA: TGTGCCAGCAGCGGGACAGGGGCGCCCTACGAGCAGTACTTC. The J gene is TRBJ2-7, the V gene TRBV9; 9 positions agree with TRBD1. V shed 3 bases, J shed 2 bases, and the junction held 3 bases outside the gene matches. From germline, CDR1 is SGDLS and CDR2 YYNGEE. CDR3 length: 14 amino acids.

This clonotype has ten or more counts. A read error is likely, as this CDR3 ends without the conserved phenylalanine or tryptophan. The DNA is left out, because the CDR3 cannot be placed on it with certainty; the CDR3 is given as TCRdb lists it. The genes are TRBV6-5 and TRBJ2-5; TRBD1, the D gene given by the table, was not confirmed from the DNA. The CDR3 totals 12 residues, both ends included. Per the germline V gene, CDR1 is MNHEY and CDR2 is SVGAGI. CDR3: CASSYDGTGGVY.

This clonotype appeared many times. The chain carries TRBV5-1 and TRBJ2-3, with D possibly TRBD1 on 5 matching bases. Trimming removed 6 bases at V and 5 bases at J, with 16 bases between. The germline CDR1 and CDR2 sequences are SGHRS and YFSETQ. The CDR3 runs 14 residues. DNA for the CDR3: TGCGCCAGCAAATGGGGCAGTTTGATAGATACGCAGTATTTT. Translation: CASKWGSLIDTQYF.

This clonotype was found many times. The chain links TRBV7-2 to TRBJ2-5, with a weak D call TRBD1 (5 bases). Germline CDR1 SGHTA, CDR2 FQGNSA. Trimming took off 3 bases at V and 4 bases at J, with 12 bases between the two ends. The CDR3 runs to 14 residues. The CDR3 coding sequence is TGTGCCAGCAGCTTTCACAGGATCTCAGAGACCCAGTACTTC. It is translated as CASSFHRISETQYF.

This clonotype was counted ten times or more. The chain links TRBV12-3 or TRBV12-4 to TRBJ2-2; TRBD1 agrees at 8 bases. The J segment lost 4 bases and the V segment lost 6 bases, leaving 4 bases of the junction unmatched. The length of the CDR3 is 14 residues. The CDR3 here is CASSVRGPTGELFF. The DNA of the CDR3 is TGTGCCAGCAGCGTCAGGGGGCCCACCGGGGAGCTGTTTTTT.

This clonotype was detected ten times or more. V and J are TRBV7-6 and TRBJ2-3; 8 nucleotides align to TRBD2. J was trimmed by 5 bases and V by 5 bases; bases with no gene match: 9. Germline values: CDR1 SGHVS, CDR2 FNYEAQ. This CDR3 comprises 15 residues. CDR3 region: CASSPTTGGGDTQYF. CDR3 bases: TGTGCCAGCAGCCCGACTACCGGGGGGGGAGATACGCAGTATTTT.

This clonotype has a count of ten or more. The V gene is TRBV5-1, the J gene TRBJ2-5, with 8 positions matching TRBD2. The CDR3 has 16 residues. J was trimmed by 3 bases and V by 0 bases; bases with no gene match: 7. Germline CDR1 and CDR2: SGHRS and YFSETQ. CDR3 protein: CASSLGSAGGEETQYF. CDR3 nucleotide sequence: TGCGCCAGCAGCTTGGGGAGCGCGGGGGGAGAAGAGACCCAGTACTTC. Filled out from reference TRBV5-1 and TRBJ2-5, the complete variable domain reads KAGVTQTPRYLIKTRGQQVTLSCSPISGHRSVSWYQQTPGQGLQFLFEYFSETQRNKGNFPGRFSGRQFSNSRSEMNVSTLELGDSALYLCASSLGSAGGEETQYFGPGTRLLVL.

The sample holds many counts of this clonotype. The chain links TRBV20-1 to TRBJ2-1; TRBD2 matches at 15 bases. This CDR3 spans 18 amino acids. Germline V gives CDR1 DFQATT, CDR2 SNEGSKA (reference sequence). J gave up 5 bases and V 5 bases, and 13 bases lay outside the gene matches. CDR3 protein: CSAGARTSGGAGNNEQFF. The CDR3 coding sequence is TGCAGTGCTGGAGCCAGGACTAGCGGGGGGGCTGGGAACAATGAGCAGTTCTTC.